This T cell receptor beta chain was found in a study of OX40 agonist ivuxolimab in advanced cancers. Study in general: Patient treatment consisted of intravenous ivuxolimab administration every 2 weeks at 0.01 to 10 mg/kg. Regarding the study as a whole: CD4+ and CD8+ T cells in blood underwent clonal expansion by week 6 at 0.1 to 3.0 mg/kg.

Method: immunoSEQ multiplex PCR; TCRdb's copy keeps in-frame clones and lacks some. Among about 50,000 clones listed, approximately 85% were seen once. Trimming cost V 5 bases and J 3 bases, with 11 bases left between them. This CDR3 has 13 residues. Germline-derived CDR1 and CDR2 are MNHEY and SVGAGI. Concerning this clone itself: Its antigen is unknown.

The chain recombines TRBV6-5 with TRBJ2-7; tentatively, D is TRBD1 (6 bases). This specimen consisted of CD4+ or CD8+ T cells sorted from blood, obtained in a trial of the OX40 agonist ivuxolimab. The TCR comes from an adult with an advanced solid tumor such as melanoma, head and neck, liver or kidney cancer. DNA of the CDR3: TGTGCCAGCAGTGCAGGACAGAACTACGAGCAGTACTTC. This encodes CASSAGQNYEQYF.